This T cell receptor beta chain was obtained from a study of blood T cell repertoires in COVID-19. Measured with immunoSEQ multiplex PCR; TCRdb has only the in-frame clones, and not every one. Found here are around 400,000 clones, roughly 80% of them singletons; the top ten hold approximately 4.7%. This clone was seen a handful of times. Sequenced sample: PBMCs or T cells enriched from blood (not recorded which). The receptor was isolated from a woman between 50 and 59 years old who had recovered from COVID-19.

CDR3 bases: TGCGCCAGCAGCCCCGGGGGACAGGGCCCCAATGAGCAGTTCTTC. It translates to CASSPGGQGPNEQFF. The chain links TRBV5-1 to TRBJ2-1, with TRBD1 matching 9 bases. Looked up from germline, CDR1 is SGHRS and CDR2 is YFSETQ. J was trimmed by 6 bases and V by 4 bases; bases with no gene match: 8. This CDR3 has 15 amino acids.